These T cell receptor beta chains were read from a single sample in a study of blood T cell repertoires in COVID-19. Generated by immunoSEQ multiplex PCR, the TCRdb table keeps only in-frame clones and is missing some. The table records some 130,000 clones, around 88% of them present only once. The sequenced sample consisted of peripheral blood. These receptors were obtained from a man in his 60s with active or convalescent COVID-19. Both conserved end residues are part of each CDR3. D genes are given only for firm matches. Only part of the rows carry a size: once, few, many, or a class if the clone is expanded.

abundance: NA; j_gene: TRBJ1-1; v_gene: TRBV5-1; d_gene: NA; CDR3aa: CASSLQGTNTEAFF; CDR3nt: TGCGCCAGCAGCTTACAGGGAACGAACACTGAAGCTTTCTTT
abundance: NA; j_gene: TRBJ2-7; v_gene: TRBV5-1; d_gene: TRBD1; CDR3aa: CASSIQGAPYEQYF; CDR3nt: TGCGCCAGCAGCATACAGGGGGCACCCTACGAGCAGTACTTC
abundance: NA; j_gene: TRBJ1-4; v_gene: TRBV3-1/TRBV3-2; d_gene: NA; CDR3aa: CASSLRPSQLFF; CDR3nt: TGTGCCAGCAGCCTGAGGCCTTCGCAACTGTTTTTT
abundance: NA; j_gene: TRBJ2-1; v_gene: TRBV9; d_gene: TRBD2; CDR3aa: CASSVALGGEYNEQFF; CDR3nt: TGTGCCAGCAGCGTAGCTCTCGGGGGGGAATACAATGAGCAGTTCTTC
abundance: NA; j_gene: TRBJ1-1; v_gene: TRBV19; d_gene: NA; CDR3aa: CASSSQGNTEAFF; CDR3nt: TGTGCCAGTAGTTCACAGGGTAACACTGAAGCTTTCTTT
abundance: NA; j_gene: TRBJ1-1; v_gene: TRBV7-9; d_gene: TRBD1; CDR3aa: CASRPTGEAFF; CDR3nt: TGTGCCAGCCGCCCGACAGGGGAGGCTTTCTTT
abundance: NA; j_gene: TRBJ2-7; v_gene: TRBV6-6; d_gene: NA; CDR3aa: CASSPGGTEFYEQYF; CDR3nt: TGTGCCAGCAGTCCTGGGGGGACAGAATTCTACGAGCAGTACTTC
abundance: few; j_gene: TRBJ1-5; v_gene: TRBV28; d_gene: NA; CDR3aa: CASSQDNQPQHF; CDR3nt: TGTGCCAGCAGTCAGGACAATCAGCCCCAGCATTTT
abundance: NA; j_gene: TRBJ2-2; v_gene: TRBV28; d_gene: TRBD1; CDR3aa: CASSHTGGADTGELFF; CDR3nt: TGTGCCAGCAGTCATACAGGGGGCGCAGACACCGGGGAGCTGTTTTTT
abundance: NA; j_gene: TRBJ2-1; v_gene: TRBV15; d_gene: TRBD2; CDR3aa: CATSRDLGGREVNEQFF; CDR3nt: TGTGCCACCAGCAGAGATCTCGGCGGGAGAGAGGTAAATGAGCAGTTCTTC
abundance: NA; j_gene: TRBJ2-5; v_gene: TRBV4-2; d_gene: NA; CDR3aa: CASSQGGVQETQYF; CDR3nt: TGTGCCAGCAGCCAAGGAGGAGTCCAAGAGACCCAGTACTTC
abundance: NA; j_gene: TRBJ1-5; v_gene: TRBV30; d_gene: TRBD1; CDR3aa: CAWSVWDRVTQPQHF; CDR3nt: TGTGCCTGGAGTGTATGGGACAGGGTCACTCAGCCCCAGCATTTT
abundance: NA; j_gene: TRBJ1-3; v_gene: TRBV7-9; d_gene: NA; CDR3aa: CASSLYESSGNTIYF; CDR3nt: TGTGCCAGCAGCTTATACGAGAGCTCTGGAAACACCATATATTTT
abundance: NA; j_gene: TRBJ1-4; v_gene: TRBV28; d_gene: TRBD1; CDR3aa: CASTTGKGEKLFF; CDR3nt: TGTGCCAGCACGACAGGGAAAGGCGAAAAACTGTTTTTT
abundance: NA; j_gene: TRBJ1-4; v_gene: TRBV18; d_gene: NA; CDR3aa: CASSPQGGLGEKLFF; CDR3nt: TGTGCCAGCTCACCACAGGGGGGGCTTGGCGAAAAACTGTTTTTT
abundance: few; j_gene: TRBJ1-4; v_gene: TRBV18; d_gene: TRBD1; CDR3aa: CASSQDRGPEKLFF; CDR3nt: TGTGCCAGCTCCCAGGACAGGGGGCCTGAAAAACTGTTTTTT
abundance: NA; j_gene: TRBJ2-7; v_gene: TRBV7-2; d_gene: TRBD1; CDR3aa: CASSLSGDSSYEQYF; CDR3nt: TGTGCCAGCAGCTTAAGTGGGGACAGCTCCTACGAGCAGTACTTC
abundance: NA; j_gene: TRBJ1-6; v_gene: TRBV2; d_gene: NA; CDR3aa: CASMVVVGVYSPLHF; CDR3nt: TGTGCCAGCATGGTTGTCGTCGGGGTTTATTCACCCCTCCACTTT
abundance: once; j_gene: TRBJ2-3; v_gene: TRBV24-1; d_gene: NA; CDR3aa: CATSDNRLEPDTQYF; CDR3nt: TGTGCCACCAGTGATAACCGACTAGAGCCAGATACGCAGTATTTT
abundance: NA; j_gene: TRBJ1-6; v_gene: TRBV30; d_gene: TRBD1; CDR3aa: CAWRPGTGTNSPLHF; CDR3nt: TGTGCCTGGAGACCCGGGACAGGGACAAATTCACCCCTCCACTTT
abundance: NA; j_gene: TRBJ1-1; v_gene: TRBV28; d_gene: NA; CDR3aa: CASSFIGGADTEAFF; CDR3nt: TGTGCCAGCAGTTTTATCGGAGGGGCTGACACTGAAGCTTTCTTT
abundance: NA; j_gene: TRBJ1-6; v_gene: TRBV11-2; d_gene: NA; CDR3aa: CASSLDRGSPLHF; CDR3nt: TGTGCCAGCAGCTTGGATAGGGGTTCACCCCTCCACTTT
abundance: NA; j_gene: TRBJ2-3; v_gene: TRBV25-1; d_gene: NA; CDR3aa: CASSEWRKDSSTDTQYF; CDR3nt: TGTGCCAGCAGTGAATGGCGTAAAGACTCTAGCACAGATACGCAGTATTTT
abundance: NA; j_gene: TRBJ2-3; v_gene: TRBV10-3; d_gene: TRBD1; CDR3aa: CATQNHQGADTQYF; CDR3nt: TGTGCCACCCAAAACCACCAGGGGGCAGATACGCAGTATTTT
abundance: once; j_gene: TRBJ2-7; v_gene: TRBV28; d_gene: TRBD1; CDR3aa: CASSGGGTGEQYF; CDR3nt: TGTGCCAGCAGTGGGGGAGGGACAGGGGAGCAGTACTTC
abundance: NA; j_gene: TRBJ2-7; v_gene: TRBV14; d_gene: TRBD2; CDR3aa: CASSQESGASYEQYF; CDR3nt: TGTGCCAGCAGCCAAGAGAGCGGGGCCTCCTACGAGCAGTACTTC
abundance: NA; j_gene: TRBJ2-1; v_gene: TRBV24-1; d_gene: NA; CDR3aa: CATRDYLSNEQFF; CDR3nt: TGTGCCACCAGGGACTATCTTAGCAATGAGCAGTTCTTC
abundance: NA; j_gene: TRBJ1-2; v_gene: TRBV7-2; d_gene: TRBD1; CDR3aa: CASSLTGAPYGYTF; CDR3nt: TGTGCCAGCAGCTTAACAGGGGCCCCTTATGGCTACACCTTC
abundance: NA; j_gene: TRBJ2-3; v_gene: TRBV5-4; d_gene: TRBD2; CDR3aa: CASTLSGGGATDTQYF; CDR3nt: TGTGCCAGCACCTTGTCGGGCGGGGGGGCTACAGATACGCAGTATTTT
abundance: NA; j_gene: TRBJ1-2; v_gene: TRBV7-8; d_gene: TRBD1; CDR3aa: CASSLQGASNYGYTF; CDR3nt: TGTGCCAGCAGCTTACAGGGGGCATCCAACTATGGCTACACCTTC
abundance: NA; j_gene: TRBJ1-6; v_gene: TRBV4-2; d_gene: TRBD1; CDR3aa: CASSRGTEIYNSPLHF; CDR3nt: TGTGCCAGCAGCCGAGGGACAGAGATTTATAATTCACCCCTCCACTTT
abundance: few; j_gene: TRBJ2-1; v_gene: TRBV28; d_gene: NA; CDR3aa: CASSSTLLSETASSYNEQFF; CDR3nt: TGTGCCAGCAGTTCGACCCTACTAAGCGAGACAGCGAGCTCCTACAATGAGCAGTTCTTC
abundance: NA; j_gene: TRBJ1-5; v_gene: TRBV28; d_gene: TRBD1; CDR3aa: CASRGTDSNQPQHF; CDR3nt: TGTGCCAGCAGGGGGACAGATAGCAATCAGCCCCAGCATTTT
abundance: NA; j_gene: TRBJ2-5; v_gene: TRBV10-3; d_gene: NA; CDR3aa: CAISDRGETQYF; CDR3nt: TGTGCCATCAGTGACAGAGGGGAGACCCAGTACTTC
abundance: NA; j_gene: TRBJ1-1; v_gene: TRBV28; d_gene: NA; CDR3aa: CASSGGALNTEAFF; CDR3nt: TGTGCCAGCAGTGGCGGGGCGCTGAACACTGAAGCTTTCTTT
abundance: once; j_gene: TRBJ2-5; v_gene: TRBV7-2; d_gene: NA; CDR3aa: CASSLLGSRGETQYF; CDR3nt: TGTGCCAGCAGCTTATTGGGGAGCAGGGGAGAGACCCAGTACTTC
abundance: NA; j_gene: TRBJ1-3; v_gene: TRBV19; d_gene: TRBD1; CDR3aa: CASSRPGQRSGNTIYF; CDR3nt: TGTGCCAGTAGTAGACCGGGACAGCGCTCTGGAAACACCATATATTTT
abundance: NA; j_gene: TRBJ1-3; v_gene: TRBV27; d_gene: NA; CDR3aa: CASSGDYSGNTIYF; CDR3nt: TGTGCCAGCAGCGGTGATTACTCTGGAAACACCATATATTTT
abundance: few; j_gene: TRBJ1-1; v_gene: TRBV19; d_gene: NA; CDR3aa: CASSISSLGETEAFF; CDR3nt: TGTGCCAGTAGTATATCCTCCCTGGGCGAAACTGAAGCTTTCTTT
abundance: NA; j_gene: TRBJ2-1; v_gene: TRBV7-2; d_gene: NA; CDR3aa: CASSLDRGAPEQFF; CDR3nt: TGTGCCAGCAGCTTAGATCGGGGGGCCCCTGAGCAGTTCTTC
abundance: NA; j_gene: TRBJ2-1; v_gene: TRBV9; d_gene: TRBD2; CDR3aa: CASSVGSGAYNEQFF; CDR3nt: TGTGCCAGCAGCGTAGGTAGCGGGGCCTACAATGAGCAGTTCTTC
abundance: NA; j_gene: TRBJ1-4; v_gene: TRBV4-1; d_gene: TRBD1; CDR3aa: CASSPPGTGGNEKLFF; CDR3nt: TGCGCCAGCAGCCCACCGGGGACAGGGGGTAATGAAAAACTGTTTTTT
abundance: few; j_gene: TRBJ2-3; v_gene: TRBV29-1; d_gene: TRBD2; CDR3aa: CSVVTSSPTDTQYF; CDR3nt: TGCAGCGTTGTGACTAGCAGCCCCACAGATACGCAGTATTTT
abundance: NA; j_gene: TRBJ1-5; v_gene: TRBV27; d_gene: NA; CDR3aa: CASRPGGNQPQHF; CDR3nt: TGTGCCAGCAGGCCGGGGGGCAATCAGCCCCAGCATTTT
abundance: few; j_gene: TRBJ2-5; v_gene: TRBV28; d_gene: TRBD2; CDR3aa: CASSQPATSGYQETQYF; CDR3nt: TGTGCCAGCAGTCAGCCCGCTACTAGCGGATACCAAGAGACCCAGTACTTC
abundance: once; j_gene: TRBJ1-3; v_gene: TRBV2; d_gene: TRBD1; CDR3aa: CASSTGVGSGNTIYF; CDR3nt: TGTGCCAGCAGCACAGGGGTAGGCTCTGGAAACACCATATATTTT
abundance: many; j_gene: TRBJ1-4; v_gene: TRBV21-1; d_gene: NA; CDR3aa: CASSKEEGRAATNEKLFF; CDR3nt: TGTGCCAGCAGCAAAGAGGAGGGGCGCGCCGCAACTAATGAAAAACTGTTTTTT
abundance: NA; j_gene: TRBJ2-7; v_gene: TRBV4-2; d_gene: TRBD2; CDR3aa: CASSPRTSGGVYEQYF; CDR3nt: TGTGCCAGCAGCCCGCGGACTAGCGGGGGGGTGTACGAGCAGTACTTC
abundance: NA; j_gene: TRBJ2-3; v_gene: TRBV5-4; d_gene: TRBD2; CDR3aa: CASSLWTSGATDTQYF; CDR3nt: TGTGCCAGCAGCCTATGGACTAGCGGGGCCACAGATACGCAGTATTTT
abundance: NA; j_gene: TRBJ2-2; v_gene: TRBV11-1; d_gene: TRBD1; CDR3aa: CASSLRGRMSGELFF; CDR3nt: TGTGCCAGCAGCTTGAGGGGGCGAATGTCCGGGGAGCTGTTTTTT
abundance: NA; j_gene: TRBJ2-5; v_gene: TRBV7-2; d_gene: NA; CDR3aa: CASSFVGSGGETQYF; CDR3nt: TGTGCCAGCAGCTTTGTGGGTTCCGGGGGAGAGACCCAGTACTTC
abundance: NA; j_gene: TRBJ2-1; v_gene: TRBV5-4; d_gene: NA; CDR3aa: CASSRTGLREEQFF; CDR3nt: TGTGCCAGCAGCAGGACCGGCCTGAGGGAGGAGCAGTTCTTC
abundance: once; j_gene: TRBJ2-1; v_gene: TRBV5-1; d_gene: NA; CDR3aa: CASSLGQPLNEQFF; CDR3nt: TGCGCCAGCAGCTTAGGACAGCCCCTCAATGAGCAGTTCTTC